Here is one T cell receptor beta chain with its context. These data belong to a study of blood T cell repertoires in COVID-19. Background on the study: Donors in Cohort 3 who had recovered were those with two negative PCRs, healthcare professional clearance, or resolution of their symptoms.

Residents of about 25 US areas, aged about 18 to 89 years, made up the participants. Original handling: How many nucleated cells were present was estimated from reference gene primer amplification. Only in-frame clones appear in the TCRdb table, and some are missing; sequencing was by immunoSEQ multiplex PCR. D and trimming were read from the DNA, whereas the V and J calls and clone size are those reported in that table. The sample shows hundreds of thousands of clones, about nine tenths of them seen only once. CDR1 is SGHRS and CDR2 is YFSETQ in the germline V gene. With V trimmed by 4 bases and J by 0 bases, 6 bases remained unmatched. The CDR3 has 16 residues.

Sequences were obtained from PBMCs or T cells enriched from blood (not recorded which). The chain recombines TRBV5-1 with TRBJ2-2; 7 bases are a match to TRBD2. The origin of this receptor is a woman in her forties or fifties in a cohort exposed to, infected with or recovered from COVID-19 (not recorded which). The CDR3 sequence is CASSLGGSSNTGELFF. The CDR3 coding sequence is TGCGCCAGCAGCCTCGGGGGGTCTTCGAACACCGGGGAGCTGTTTTTT. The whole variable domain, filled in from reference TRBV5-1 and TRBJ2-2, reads KAGVTQTPRYLIKTRGQQVTLSCSPISGHRSVSWYQQTPGQGLQFLFEYFSETQRNKGNFPGRFSGRQFSNSRSEMNVSTLELGDSALYLCASSLGGSSNTGELFFGEGSRLTVL.